These 20 T cell receptor beta chains share one sample of origin, sequenced in a study of cytomegalovirus exposure and HLA in healthy donors. Primers: 60 Vbeta forward and 13 Jbeta reverse. Sequencing used immunoSEQ multiplex PCR; TCRdb keeps in-frame clones, though not all of them. Among roughly 100,000 clones listed, less than 90% were seen once. Sequenced input: PBMCs. These receptors originate from a man aged 35-49 years in good health and CMV-seronegative.

The chain carries TRBV20-1 and TRBJ2-1, with D perhaps matching TRBD2 (5 bases). V shed 7 bases and J shed 7 bases, with 11 bases lying between them. CDR3 length: 11 amino acids. Germline values: CDR1 DFQATT, CDR2 SNEGSKA (reference sequence). CDR3 DNA: TGCAGTGGGTCCACGGGGAATGAGCAGTTCTTC. It encodes CSGSTGNEQFF.

This chain links TRBV4-2 with TRBJ2-3, with 13 bases identical to TRBD2. Germline values: CDR1 LGHNA, CDR2 YNFKEQ. This CDR3 region has 16 residues. J was trimmed by 1 base and V by 3 bases; bases with no gene match: 1. CDR3 sequence reads: CASSQGTSGGTDTQYF. The CDR3 nucleotides are TGTGCCAGCAGCCAGGGGACTAGCGGGGGCACAGATACGCAGTATTTT.

This chain joins TRBV19 and TRBJ1-1, with D maybe TRBD1 (6 bases). This CDR3 has 16 amino acids. Between the trimmed V and J ends, which lost 3 bases and 6 bases, there was a span of 20 bases. Germline CDR1 reads LNHDA; CDR2 reads SQIVND (reference sequence). CDR3 nucleotide sequence: TGTGCCAGTAGTATTCCGAGCTTCACAGGGATGCCTGAAGCTTTCTTT. It codes for CASSIPSFTGMPEAFF.

This clone has only one observation. The chain couples TRBV6-5 to TRBJ2-7; TRBD1 agrees at 8 bases. Trimming at V came to 5 bases and at J to 2 bases, leaving 8 bases not matched to a gene. From germline, CDR1 is MNHEY and CDR2 SVGAGI. The CDR3 runs 15 residues. CDR3 protein: CASSPRQGTAYEQYF. The DNA for the CDR3 is TGTGCCAGCAGTCCCAGACAGGGGACCGCCTACGAGCAGTACTTC.

The CDR3: CATSLGTGGDYGYTF. CDR3 sequence (DNA): TGTGCCACCAGCCTAGGGACAGGGGGAGACTATGGCTACACCTTC. This chain uses TRBV15 with TRBJ1-2; 11 nucleotides line up with TRBD1. Germline assignment: CDR1 LNHNV and CDR2 YYDKDF (reference sequence). The CDR3 is 15 amino acids. The junction had 5 bases not matched to a gene; V was cut back by 5 bases and J by 3 bases.

CDR3 amino acids: CASSPTGVYTGELFF. CDR3 coding DNA: TGCGCCAGCAGCCCGACAGGGGTGTACACCGGGGAGCTGTTTTTT. V usage is TRBV5-1 and J usage is TRBJ2-2; 8 positions agree with TRBD1. The CDR3 runs to 15 residues. V lost 4 bases, J lost 3 bases, and 5 bases stayed unmatched. Germline V gives CDR1 SGHRS, CDR2 YFSETQ.

The V gene is TRBV6-5, the J gene TRBJ1-1, with 9 bases matching TRBD1. The junction had 4 bases not matched to a gene; V was cut back by 6 bases and J by 11 bases. The CDR3 is made up of 11 amino acids. Germline V gene data show CDR1 as MNHEY and CDR2 as SVGAGI. For the CDR3, the DNA is TGTGCCAGCAGCCGGGACAGGGACGCTTTCTTT. It yields the protein CASSRDRDAFF.

The rearrangement joins TRBV5-4 to TRBJ1-3, with a possible D match to TRBD1 (6 bases). Germline CDR1 is SGHNT and CDR2 is YYREEE (reference sequence). Deletions cut 1 base from V and 7 bases from J, with 15 bases between. The length of the CDR3 is 15 residues. For the CDR3, the DNA is TGTGCCAGCAGCTTGAAACAGGGCCTCTCGAACACCATATATTTT. Amino acid sequence: CASSLKQGLSNTIYF.

V gene TRBV10-3 combines with J gene TRBJ2-1; maybe TRBD1 (5 bases). Germline values: CDR1 ENHRY, CDR2 SYGVKD. V was trimmed by 0 bases and J by 5 bases, leaving 17 bases between them. There are 17 residues in the CDR3. In nucleotides, the CDR3 is TGTGCCATCAGTGAGTCGCCTCCCAGCTTAGGGGACAATGAGCAGTTCTTC. As protein: CAISESPPSLGDNEQFF.

This clone was recorded only once. The chain combines TRBV21-1 with TRBJ1-1. TRBV21-1 is described as a pseudogene. The CDR3 runs 16 residues. CDR3 amino acids: CASSKEEVVLVTEAFF. CDR3 bases: TGTGCCAGCAGCAAAGAGGAGGTGGTGTTGGTCACTGAAGCTTTCTTT.

This chain joins TRBV13 and TRBJ2-7, with D tentatively TRBD2 (6 bases). The V gene's germline CDR1 is PRHDT and CDR2 FYEKMQ (reference sequence). This CDR3 is built from 14 residues. The V end lost 5 bases, the J end lost 2 bases, and 13 bases lay between the germline ends. The CDR3 reads CASSPRGTTYEQYF. The CDR3 nucleotides are TGTGCCAGCAGCCCCCGGGGGACCACCTACGAGCAGTACTTC.

J is TRBJ2-3 and V is TRBV29-1, with D possibly matching TRBD1 (5 bases). Per the germline V gene, CDR1 is SQVTM and CDR2 is ANQGSEA. This CDR3 is built from 13 residues. Trimming cost V 3 bases and J 6 bases, with 13 bases left between them. CDR3: CSVDPESGDTQYF. DNA of the CDR3: TGCAGCGTTGATCCCGAATCAGGGGATACGCAGTATTTT.

This clone was detected once. The gene calls are TRBV11-2 and TRBJ1-2, with D possibly TRBD1 on 5 matching bases. This CDR3 contains 15 residues. V was shortened by 1 base and J by 4 bases, with 13 bases between the two germline ends. CDR1 is SGHAT, CDR2 FQNNGV, per germline. CDR3 DNA: TGTGCCAGCAGCTTAGGTCCAGGGCAAGCCTATGGCTACACCTTC. The encoded protein is CASSLGPGQAYGYTF. The full variable domain, with the rest looked up from reference TRBV11-2 and TRBJ1-2, is EAGVAQSPRYKIIEKRQSVAFWCNPISGHATLYWYQQILGQGPKLLIQFQNNGVVDDSQLPKDRFSAERLKGVDSTLKIQPAKLEDSAVYLCASSLGPGQAYGYTFGSGTRLTVV.

The V and J genes are TRBV7-2 and TRBJ2-1; 9 nucleotides line up with TRBD2. This CDR3 spans 15 amino acids. In germline, CDR1 is SGHTA, CDR2 FQGNSA. Unmatched junction bases numbered 2, after V lost 5 bases and J lost 0 bases. CDR3 sequence: CASSPRGGSYNEQFF. In DNA form, the CDR3 reads TGTGCCAGCAGCCCGCGGGGGGGCTCCTACAATGAGCAGTTCTTC.

This chain joins TRBV11-3 and TRBJ2-5; 13 bases map to TRBD2. V lost 3 bases and J lost 3; bases outside the gene matches: 1. Germline V CDR1 and CDR2: SGHNT, YENEEA. The CDR3 sequence is 15 residues long. The CDR3 nucleotides read TGTGCCAGCAGCTTTGGACTAGCGGGGGAAGAGACCCAGTACTTC. Translation gives CASSFGLAGEETQYF. The entire variable domain, with the rest obtained from reference TRBV11-3 and TRBJ2-5, is as follows: EAGVVQSPRYKIIEKKQPVAFWCNPISGHNTLYWYLQNLGQGPELLIRYENEEAVDDSQLPKDRFSAERLKGVDSTLKIQPAELGDSAVYLCASSFGLAGEETQYFGPGTRLLVL.

This chain links TRBV27 with TRBJ1-2; D remains unclear. The CDR3 is 17 residues long. Germline CDR1 reads MNHEY; CDR2 reads SMNVEV (reference sequence). V shed 3 bases and J shed 5 bases, with 22 bases lying between them. CDR3 sequence: CASSLSLEEGIGYGYTF. CDR3 in DNA: TGTGCCAGCAGTTTGTCGTTGGAGGAGGGTATAGGATATGGCTACACCTTC.

This clone was picked up one time. The chain combines TRBV19 with TRBJ2-1; a possible D gene is TRBD1 (5 bases). The CDR3 sequence is 11 residues long. Per the germline V gene, CDR1 is LNHDA and CDR2 is SQIVND (reference sequence). Trimming cost V 9 bases and J 5 bases, with 8 bases left between them. The CDR3 here is CASRTHNEQFF. The CDR3 coding sequence is TGTGCCAGCCGGACACACAATGAGCAGTTCTTC.

Remarks on this clone: Distinct nucleotide sequences in the sample also encode this CDR3. DNA for the CDR3: TGTGCCAGCAGTTTACGCGGGGTGTCCTACGAGCAGTACTTC. This sequence encodes CASSLRGVSYEQYF. The rearrangement links TRBV27 to TRBJ2-7; perhaps TRBD2 as D (6 bases). Looked up from germline, CDR1 is MNHEY and CDR2 is SMNVEV (reference sequence). Trimming stripped 2 bases from V and 1 base from J, with 9 bases between. The CDR3 totals 14 residues.

The sample holds one count of this clone. This chain joins TRBV19 and TRBJ1-6; 9 bases align to TRBD1. V lost 8 bases and J lost 19; bases outside the gene matches: 12. The CDR3 loop spans 12 amino acids. Germline loops: CDR1 LNHDA, CDR2 SQIVND (reference sequence). CDR3 nucleotides: TGTGCCAGTTCCGAAACAGGGGGCGCTGATCACTTT. Encoded protein: CASSETGGADHF.

The chain carries TRBV4-1 and TRBJ2-7; D perhaps matches TRBD2 (6 bases). The length of the CDR3 is 15 residues. The germline V and J ends were trimmed by 1 base and 7 bases, with 17 bases remaining between them. Germline V gives CDR1 MGHRA, CDR2 YSYEKL. The CDR3 DNA is TGCGCCAGCAGCCAAGGAAGTGGGGGGAAGCGGGAGCAGTACTTC. It is translated as CASSQGSGGKREQYF.